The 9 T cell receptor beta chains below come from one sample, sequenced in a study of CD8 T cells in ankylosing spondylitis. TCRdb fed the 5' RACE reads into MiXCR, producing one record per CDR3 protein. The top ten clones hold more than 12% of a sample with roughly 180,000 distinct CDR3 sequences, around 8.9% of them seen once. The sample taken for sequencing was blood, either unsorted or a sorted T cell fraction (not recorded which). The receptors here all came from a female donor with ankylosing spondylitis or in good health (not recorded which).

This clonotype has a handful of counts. The CDR3 bases are TGTGCCAGCAGTATTTCCGGCTCTGGGGCCAACGTCCTGACTTTC. Translated, it gives CASSISGSGANVLTF. The chain recombines TRBV27 with TRBJ2-6; no clear D gene. CDR3 size: 15 residues. Trimming left V 5 bases short and J 0 bases short, with 8 bases between. The V gene's germline CDR1 is MNHEY and CDR2 SMNVEV (reference sequence). The full variable domain, completed using reference TRBV27 and TRBJ2-6, is EAQVTQNPRYLITVTGKKLTVTCSQNMNHEYMSWYRQDPGLGLRQIYYSMNVEVTDKGDVPEGYKVSRKEKRNFPLILESPSPNQTSLYFCASSISGSGANVLTFGAGSRLTVL.

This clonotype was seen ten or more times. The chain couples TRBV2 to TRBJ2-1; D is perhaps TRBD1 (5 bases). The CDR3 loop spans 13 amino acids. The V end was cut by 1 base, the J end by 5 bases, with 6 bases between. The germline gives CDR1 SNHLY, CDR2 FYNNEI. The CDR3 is CASSEEGHNEQFF. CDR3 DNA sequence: TGTGCCAGCAGTGAAGAGGGGCACAATGAGCAGTTCTTC.

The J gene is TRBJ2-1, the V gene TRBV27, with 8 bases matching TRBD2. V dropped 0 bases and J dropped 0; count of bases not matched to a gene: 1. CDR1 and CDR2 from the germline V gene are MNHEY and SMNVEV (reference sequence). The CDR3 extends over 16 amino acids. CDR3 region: CASSLSGRASYNEQFF. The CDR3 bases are TGTGCCAGCAGTTTATCCGGGAGGGCCTCCTACAATGAGCAGTTCTTC.

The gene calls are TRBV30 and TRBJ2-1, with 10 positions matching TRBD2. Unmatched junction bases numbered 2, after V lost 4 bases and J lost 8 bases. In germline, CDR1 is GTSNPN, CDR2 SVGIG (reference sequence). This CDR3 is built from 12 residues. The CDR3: CAWTSGGDEQFF. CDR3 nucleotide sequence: TGTGCCTGGACTAGCGGGGGCGATGAGCAGTTCTTC. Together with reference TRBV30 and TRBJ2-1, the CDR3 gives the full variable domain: SQTIHQWPATLVQPVGSPLSLECTVEGTSNPNLYWYRQAAGRGLQLLFYSVGIGQISSEVPQNLSASRPQDRQFILSSKKLLLSDSGFYLCAWTSGGDEQFFGPGTRLTVL.

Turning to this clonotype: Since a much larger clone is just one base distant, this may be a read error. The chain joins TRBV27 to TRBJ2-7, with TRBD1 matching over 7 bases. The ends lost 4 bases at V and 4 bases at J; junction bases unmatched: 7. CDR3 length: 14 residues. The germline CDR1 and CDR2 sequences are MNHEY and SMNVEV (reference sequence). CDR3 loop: CASSSTGRCYEQYF. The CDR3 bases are TGTGCCAGCAGTTCGACAGGGCGATGTTACGAGCAGTACTTC.

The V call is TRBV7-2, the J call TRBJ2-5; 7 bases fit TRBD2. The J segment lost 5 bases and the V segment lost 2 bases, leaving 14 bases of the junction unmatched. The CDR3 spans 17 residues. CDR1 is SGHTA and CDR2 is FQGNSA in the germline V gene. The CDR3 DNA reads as TGTGCCAGCAGCTTACAGTTTGCGGGAGCCCCTGGGGAGACCCAGTACTTC. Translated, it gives CASSLQFAGAPGETQYF.

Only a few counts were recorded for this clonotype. The CDR3 nucleotides read TGTGCCAGCAGCCCCTCGAGACTCACTGAGCAGTACTTC. Encoded protein: CASSPSRLTEQYF. The chain combines TRBV7-9 with TRBJ2-7; D is unclear. Germline CDR1 SEHNR, CDR2 FQNEAQ (reference sequence). The CDR3 contains 13 residues. V dropped 5 bases and J dropped 7 bases, with 15 bases sitting between them.

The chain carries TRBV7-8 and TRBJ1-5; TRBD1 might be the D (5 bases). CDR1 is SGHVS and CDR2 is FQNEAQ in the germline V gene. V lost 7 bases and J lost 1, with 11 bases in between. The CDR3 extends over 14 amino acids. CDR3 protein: CASTVGDSNQPQHF. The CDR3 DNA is TGTGCCAGCACCGTCGGGGACAGCAATCAGCCCCAGCATTTT.

CDR3 sequence (DNA): TGTGCCAGCCGCGCAGGGGGCAAAGCTTTCTTT. Its protein is CASRAGGKAFF. V gene TRBV2 combines with J gene TRBJ1-1; 8 bases align to TRBD1. The CDR3 contains 11 residues. Unmatched junction bases numbered 5, after V lost 8 bases and J lost 9 bases. In germline, CDR1 is SNHLY, CDR2 FYNNEI.